A single T cell receptor beta chain is shown here with its context. Per the study methods: Using reference gene primer amplification, nucleated cell counts were estimated. Sequencing used immunoSEQ multiplex PCR; TCRdb keeps in-frame clones, though not all of them. V and J calls and clone size are as listed in that table; D and trimming were resolved from the DNA. The data hold over 100,000 clones, with about 79% observed a single time. These data originate in a study of blood T cell repertoires in COVID-19. Study information: Samples taken during acute and convalescent COVID-19 were collected in the United States, Italy and Spain.

The germline gives CDR1 SGHRS, CDR2 YFSETQ. V lost 0 bases, J lost 0 bases, and 6 bases lay in between. CDR3 size: 14 residues. The sequenced sample was peripheral blood. The chain employs TRBV5-1 and TRBJ1-2; D gene uncertain. The clonotype comes from a woman of 80 years or more with active or convalescent COVID-19. The CDR3 nucleotides read TGCGCCAGCAGCTTGGAGGGAGCTAACTATGGCTACACCTTC. Amino acids: CASSLEGANYGYTF.